These 14 T cell receptor beta chains share one sample of origin, sequenced in a study of cytomegalovirus exposure and HLA in healthy donors. Use of 60 Vbeta and 13 Jbeta primers characterized the PCR. Some clones are missing from TCRdb's copy, which holds only in-frame ones; the method was immunoSEQ multiplex PCR. This sample yields 100,000 to 150,000 clones, of which 64% are seen a single time; roughly 2.5% belongs to the top ten. Sequencing input: PBMCs. These receptors all come from a woman in her thirties or forties in good health and CMV-seronegative.

The chain joins TRBV29-1 to TRBJ2-3; D might be TRBD2 (6 bases). CDR1 is SQVTM and CDR2 is ANQGSEA in the germline V gene. Deletions cut 1 base from V and 1 base from J, with 12 bases between. The CDR3 covers 15 residues. The CDR3 sequence: CSVEGGDGGTDTQYF. CDR3 nucleotide sequence: TGCAGCGTTGAAGGGGGGGACGGAGGCACAGATACGCAGTATTTT.

The rearrangement links TRBV28 to TRBJ2-7, with TRBD2 matching over 8 bases. Looked up from germline, CDR1 is MDHEN and CDR2 is SYDVKM. V lost 11 bases to trimming and J lost 5 bases; unmatched junction nucleotides: 20. The CDR3 consists of 16 residues. The chain's CDR3 is CAAQGSERGTGNEQYF. The CDR3 coding sequence is TGTGCCGCCCAGGGGTCCGAGCGGGGGACGGGGAACGAGCAGTACTTC.

V and J are TRBV2 and TRBJ1-3; D is ambiguous. Germline V gene data show CDR1 as SNHLY and CDR2 as FYNNEI. V gave up 7 bases and J gave up 4 bases, with 17 bases separating them. This CDR3 spans 15 amino acids. CDR3: CASKNREQLGNTIYF. CDR3 nucleotide sequence: TGTGCCAGCAAAAACCGGGAGCAGCTCGGAAACACCATATATTTT.

The sample holds a few counts of this clone. This chain uses TRBV19 with TRBJ1-1; 8 bases map to TRBD1. Germline assignment: CDR1 LNHDA and CDR2 SQIVND (reference sequence). The trim removed 8 bases at V and 0 bases at J, leaving 2 bases unmatched. This CDR3 region has 13 residues. The CDR3 protein is CASRDRLNTEAFF. CDR3 DNA: TGTGCCAGTCGGGACAGGTTGAACACTGAAGCTTTCTTT.

The chain joins TRBV28 to TRBJ1-4; 8 bases are shared with TRBD1. Germline CDR1 is MDHEN and CDR2 is SYDVKM. V shed 4 bases, J shed 2 bases, and the junction held 21 bases outside the gene matches. The CDR3 loop spans 21 amino acids. CDR3 loop: CASSSFTRTGSPGSTNEKLFF. CDR3 sequence (DNA): TGTGCCAGCAGTTCATTTACCAGGACAGGGAGTCCAGGGTCGACTAATGAAAAACTGTTTTTT.

The CDR3 spells CASSEEGIPNYGYTF. DNA for the CDR3: TGTGCCAGCAGTGAAGAGGGGATTCCTAACTATGGCTACACCTTC. The chain couples TRBV2 to TRBJ1-2; TRBD1 might be the D (5 bases). Germline lookup yields CDR1 SNHLY and CDR2 FYNNEI. Trimming took 1 base from V and 0 from J, leaving 9 bases between them. The CDR3 has 15 residues.

The CDR3 spells CASSAGGIGELFF. CDR3 bases: TGTGCCAGCAGTGCCGGGGGGATCGGGGAGCTGTTTTTT. V usage is TRBV6-4 and J usage is TRBJ2-2, with 7 nucleotides matching TRBD2. Germline V gene sequence: CDR1 MRHNA, CDR2 SNTAGT. This CDR3 is built from 13 residues. With V trimmed by 4 bases and J by 7 bases, 3 bases remained unmatched.

The rearrangement links TRBV7-9 to TRBJ1-6, with 8 bases that match TRBD1. V lost 4 bases, J lost 8 bases, and 16 bases stayed unmatched. This CDR3 contains 18 residues. The germline V gene has CDR1 SEHNR and CDR2 FQNEAQ (reference sequence). The CDR3 DNA follows: TGTGCCAGCAGCTCCCTCGGGACAGGTGTGAAAGGGGATTCACCCCTCCACTTT. As protein: CASSSLGTGVKGDSPLHF.

The V call is TRBV10-3, the J call TRBJ1-1, with D possibly matching TRBD1 (6 bases). This CDR3 spans 14 amino acids. In germline, CDR1 is ENHRY, CDR2 SYGVKD. The V gene lost 6 bases and the J gene lost 0 bases, with 11 bases spanning the gap. As DNA, the CDR3 is TGTGCCATCAGAGAGACAGGTATGAACACTGAAGCTTTCTTT. Translation: CAIRETGMNTEAFF.

The CDR3 loop is CASSLSGGRETQYF. The DNA of the CDR3 is TGTGCCAGCAGCCTTAGCGGGGGGAGGGAGACCCAGTACTTC. The V call is TRBV27, the J call TRBJ2-5, with TRBD2 matching 10 bases. Trimming removed 6 bases from V and 5 bases from J; junction bases left unmatched: 6. The CDR3 spans 14 residues. Looked up from germline, CDR1 is MNHEY and CDR2 is SMNVEV (reference sequence).

The gene calls are TRBV7-9 and TRBJ2-7; TRBD2 might be the D (6 bases). The CDR3 loop spans 17 amino acids. Trimming took off 0 bases at V and 0 bases at J, with 15 bases between the two ends. The germline gives CDR1 SEHNR, CDR2 FQNEAQ (reference sequence). Here the CDR3 reads CASSLARLVSPSYEQYF. CDR3 DNA sequence: TGTGCCAGCAGCTTAGCCCGACTAGTGTCACCCTCCTACGAGCAGTACTTC. Variable domain in full (rest from reference TRBV7-9 and TRBJ2-7): DTGVSQNPRHKITKRGQNVTFRCDPISEHNRLYWYRQTLGQGPEFLTYFQNEAQLEKSRLLSDRFSAERPKGSFSTLEIQRTEQGDSAMYLCASSLARLVSPSYEQYFGPGTRLTVT.

This CDR3 reads CAIRRTVGDYEQYF. The CDR3 bases are TGTGCCATCAGGCGGACAGTTGGGGACTACGAGCAGTACTTC. This rearrangement joins TRBV10-3 to TRBJ2-7; maybe TRBD1 (6 bases). The CDR3 spans 14 residues. Trimming left V 6 bases short and J 3 bases short, with 15 bases between. CDR1 and CDR2 from the germline V gene are ENHRY and SYGVKD.

This clone was seen more than once but under ten times. V usage is TRBV6-1 and J usage is TRBJ1-1; possible D gene TRBD1, 5 bases. CDR3 length equals 15 residues. The V and J ends lost 6 bases and 3 bases respectively, with 17 bases between them. Germline CDR1 is MNHNS and CDR2 is SASEGT. The CDR3 spells CASRDTGSKDTEAFF. CDR3 coding DNA: TGTGCCAGCAGAGATACAGGATCGAAGGACACTGAAGCTTTCTTT.

The chain employs TRBV2 and TRBJ1-1; D not certain. The germline V gene has CDR1 SNHLY and CDR2 FYNNEI. The ends were cut back, 4 bases at V and 0 bases at J, with 6 bases in the middle. The CDR3 spans 13 residues. The CDR3 reads CASSGTVNTEAFF. The CDR3 DNA reads as TGTGCCAGCAGTGGCACAGTGAACACTGAAGCTTTCTTT. Full variable domain (rest looked up from reference TRBV2 and TRBJ1-1): EPEVTQTPSHQVTQMGQEVILRCVPISNHLYFYWYRQILGQKVEFLVSFYNNEISEKSEIFDDQFSVERPDGSNFTLKIRSTKLEDSAMYFCASSGTVNTEAFFGQGTRLTVV.